This T cell receptor (beta chain) appears in the sequencing data of a study of cytomegalovirus exposure and HLA in healthy donors. On the study more broadly: Across under 450 genotyped donors, about 80% landed in the Caucasian-associated ancestry cluster. Study results and caveats: In presence/absence analyses, roughly uniform sequencing depth across donors was assumed. Association of a missense DCLRE1C variant with TCR beta V- and J-gene trimming was reported in a later analysis.

As for this clone: Antigen unknown.

A multiplex PCR was run with 60 Vbeta primers and 13 Jbeta primers. Method: immunoSEQ multiplex PCR; TCRdb's copy keeps in-frame clones and lacks some. The data show 250,000 or so clones, with approximately 91% seen just once and 1.5% to 2% held by the top ten. This clonotype originated in a girl aged 2 to 10 in good health and CMV-seronegative. Sequenced material: PBMCs.

CDR3 in DNA: TGTGCCAGCAGTTCTCACAGGGCTGCGAGCAATCAGCCCCAGCATTTT. Translating it yields CASSSHRAASNQPQHF. The chain links TRBV21-1 to TRBJ1-5; TRBD1 is the table's D call, not checked against the DNA. TRBV21-1 is a listed pseudogene. This CDR3 comprises 16 residues.